This T cell receptor (beta chain) was recorded in a study of T cell responses to AZD1222 COVID-19 vaccine (TCRdb year 2021). About the investigation overall: A total of approximately 240 trial participants underwent TCR sequencing, of whom around 200 received two doses of AZD1222 and about 25 received two doses of the MenACWY control vaccine. Trial participants were enrolled by age into 18-55, 56-69 and 70-plus year subgroups, with roughly 160, 29 and 62 TCR-sequenced participants respectively.

What the study reported, not specific to this receptor: The 56-69-year group was small, and its depth increase did not reach significance, likely because of low power. After two AZD1222 doses, spike-specific TCR breadth and depth were significantly higher than at day 0 and than in MenACWY recipients. Reportedly, almost half of the unique spike-specific TCRs recognized epitopes lying outside the regions that are mutated in the B.1.351 and B.1.1.7 variants. Most participants were white British and females outnumbered males, and the authors suggested that clonal diversity may have been underestimated. Conclusions about previously exposed vaccinees are limited because only six or seven AZD1222 recipients were SARS-CoV-2 seropositive at baseline. CD4 TCRs associated with the vaccine covered the entire spike protein, and the dominant responses were in regions 160-218 and 743-854. No day 14 peak-response samples were available, so repertoires were characterized only after the peak T cell response.

With respect to this clone: Its antigen remains unidentified. No base qualities exist here, and no much larger clone lies one base off it.

Its CDR3 holds 23 amino acids, cysteine through phenylalanine. Only the CDR3 portion is preserved as DNA: 69 bases, with reading frame beginning at the first base. The time point label on this specimen signifies: about 28 days (+/-7) after the second vaccine dose. In light of the paper, this sample's treatment or condition label describes: meningococcal conjugate vaccine given as trial control. Vaccinee samples were obtained from the UK trials COV001 and COV002, which included a single-blind randomized controlled phase 2/3 trial of AZD1222 (ChAdOx1 nCoV-19) in healthy adults. Trial participant PBMC samples were collected at day 0 and day 28 after the second dose for TCRbeta chain sequencing. The CDR3 regions of human TCRbeta chains were analyzed by immunosequencing. In the authors' own workflow: TCRs in the repertoires were compared against a reference library of SARS-CoV-2-specific TCRs that had been generated with the MIRA antigen-specificity platform. Breadth was defined as the fraction of unique TCRs that were SARS-CoV-2-associated, and depth was defined as the fraction of total T cells that were SARS-CoV-2-associated. Using the MIRA data, every spike-specific TCR was mapped to the spike region that the TCR reacted to and assigned to either a CD4 or a CD8 class. Log10-transformed breadth and depth values were compared by one-way ANOVA with Sidak's multiple comparisons tests. This is the immuneACCESS table as TCRdb keeps it, with only in-frame sequences that have V and J called. A part of the clones is gone; compared with another copy, unresolved V genes explain less than half, and the rest is unexplained. The V and J calls and clone size are taken from that table; D and trimming were inferred from the DNA. In all, the sample holds 130,000 or so clones, and 75% to 95% of those were seen once. In total, the top ten clones hold 4% to 5% of the sample.

The starting material was peripheral blood, obtained 28 days after the second dose of the MenACWY control vaccine. This chain joins TRBV21-1 to TRBJ2-1; the table's D call of TRBD2 was not tested on the DNA. TRBV21-1 is a recognized pseudogene. The receptor was isolated from an adult who received the MenACWY meningococcal vaccine as a control. The DNA is TGTGCCAGCAGCAAAGCGCAACCGGGACAGGGGATTCTAGCGGGAAGCTCCTACAATGAGCAGTTCTTC. It translates as CASSKAQPGQGILAGSSYNEQFF.